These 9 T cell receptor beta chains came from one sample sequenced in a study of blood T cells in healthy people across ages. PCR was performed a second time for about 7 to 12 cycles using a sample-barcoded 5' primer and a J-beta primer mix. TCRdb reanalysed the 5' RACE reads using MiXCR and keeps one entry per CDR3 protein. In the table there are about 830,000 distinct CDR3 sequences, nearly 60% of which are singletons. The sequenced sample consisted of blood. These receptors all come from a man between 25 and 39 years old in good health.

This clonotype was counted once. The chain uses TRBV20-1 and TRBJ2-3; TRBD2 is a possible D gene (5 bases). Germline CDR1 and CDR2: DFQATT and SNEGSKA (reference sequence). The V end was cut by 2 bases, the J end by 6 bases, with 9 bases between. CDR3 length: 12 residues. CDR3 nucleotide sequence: TGCAGTGCTAGACCGAGGGTGGATACGCAGTATTTT. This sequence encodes CSARPRVDTQYF.

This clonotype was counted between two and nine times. CDR3 DNA: TGTGCCATCACGGAAGGGAAGGAGGGCGGCTACACCTTC. It translates to CAITEGKEGGYTF. The rearrangement links TRBV10-3 to TRBJ1-2; the D is unclear. The length of the CDR3 is 13 residues. From germline, CDR1 is ENHRY and CDR2 SYGVKD. Trimming removed 7 bases at V and 8 bases at J, with 17 bases between.

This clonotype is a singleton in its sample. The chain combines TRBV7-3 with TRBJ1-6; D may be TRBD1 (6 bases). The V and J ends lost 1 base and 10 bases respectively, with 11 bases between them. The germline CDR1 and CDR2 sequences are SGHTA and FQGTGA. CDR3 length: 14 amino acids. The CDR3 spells CASSLKSRGSPLHF. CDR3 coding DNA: TGTGCCAGCAGCTTAAAGAGCAGGGGCTCACCCCTCCACTTT.

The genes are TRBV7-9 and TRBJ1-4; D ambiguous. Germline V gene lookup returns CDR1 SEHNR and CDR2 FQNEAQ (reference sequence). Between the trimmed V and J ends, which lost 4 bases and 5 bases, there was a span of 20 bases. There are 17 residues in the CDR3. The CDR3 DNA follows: TGTGCCAGCAGCTCGGGCCGAGGAATACTACCGAATGAAAAACTGTTTTTT. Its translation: CASSSGRGILPNEKLFF. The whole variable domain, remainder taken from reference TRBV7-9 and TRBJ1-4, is DTGVSQNPRHKITKRGQNVTFRCDPISEHNRLYWYRQTLGQGPEFLTYFQNEAQLEKSRLLSDRFSAERPKGSFSTLEIQRTEQGDSAMYLCASSSGRGILPNEKLFFGSGTQLSVL.

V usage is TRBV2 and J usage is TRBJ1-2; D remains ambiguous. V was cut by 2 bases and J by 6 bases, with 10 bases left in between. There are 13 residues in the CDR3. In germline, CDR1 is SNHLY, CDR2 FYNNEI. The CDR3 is CASSERTRDGYTF. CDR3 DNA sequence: TGTGCCAGCAGTGAAAGGACTAGGGATGGCTACACCTTC.

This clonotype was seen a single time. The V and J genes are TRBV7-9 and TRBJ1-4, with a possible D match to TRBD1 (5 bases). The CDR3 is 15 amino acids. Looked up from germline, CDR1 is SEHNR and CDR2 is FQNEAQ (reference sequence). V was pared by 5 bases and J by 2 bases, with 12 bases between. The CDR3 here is CASSQTRGTNEKLFF. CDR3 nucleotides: TGTGCCAGCAGCCAGACCCGGGGCACTAATGAAAAACTGTTTTTT.

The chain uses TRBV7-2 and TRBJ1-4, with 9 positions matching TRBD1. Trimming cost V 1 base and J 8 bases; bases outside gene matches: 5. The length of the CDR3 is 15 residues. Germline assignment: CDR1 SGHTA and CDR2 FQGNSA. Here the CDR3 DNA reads TGTACCAGCAGCTTAGAAGGACAGGGGTACGAAAAACTGTTTTTT. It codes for CTSSLEGQGYEKLFF.

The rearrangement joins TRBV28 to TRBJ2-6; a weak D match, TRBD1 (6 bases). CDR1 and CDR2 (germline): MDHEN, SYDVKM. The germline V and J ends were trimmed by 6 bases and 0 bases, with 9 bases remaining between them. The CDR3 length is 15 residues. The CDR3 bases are TGTGCCAGCAGCATCAGGGGCTCTGGGGCCAACGTCCTGACTTTC. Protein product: CASSIRGSGANVLTF.

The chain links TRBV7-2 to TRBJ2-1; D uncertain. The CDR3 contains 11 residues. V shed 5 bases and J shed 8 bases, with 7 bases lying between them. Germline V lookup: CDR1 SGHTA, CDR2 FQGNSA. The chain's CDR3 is CASSALDEQFF. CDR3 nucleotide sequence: TGTGCCAGCAGCGCTTTGGATGAGCAGTTCTTC.